Listed here are 12 T cell receptor beta chains from one sample, sequenced in a study of post-analysis software for immune sequencing data. Overall study results and limits: Patients carried roughly five TRBV segments more frequently than controls did, and TRBV5-6, TRBV5-1 and TRBV20-1 were among them.

These receptors are not linked to any known antigen. The TCR beta cDNA libraries carried unique molecular identifiers. TCRdb analysed the PCR reads with MiXCR anew, one entry per CDR3 protein. The repertoire holds about 200,000 distinct CDR3 sequences, approximately 30% seen once, with 3% to 4% in the top ten. Material: blood. The receptor source for this set is a girl younger than 18 with multiple sclerosis.

In its sample, this clonotype was seen a few times. This sequence joins TRBV20-1 and TRBJ1-2; D uncertain. The CDR3 spans 13 residues. CDR1 and CDR2 from the germline V gene are DFQATT and SNEGSKA (reference sequence). V dropped 2 bases and J dropped 0 bases, with 7 bases sitting between them. The CDR3 is CSARTRTNYGYTF. In DNA form, the CDR3 reads TGCAGTGCTAGAACCAGAACTAACTATGGCTACACCTTC.

This clonotype was recorded only once. A junction boundary mismatches the germline segment, possibly from a read error. This sequence joins TRBV12-3 or TRBV12-4 and TRBJ2-1; 11 bases line up with TRBD2. CDR3 length equals 20 residues. The CDR3 sequence is CAGSFSLAGGNLSSYNEQFF. The CDR3 DNA is TGTGCCGGCAGTTTCTCGCTAGCGGGGGGAAATCTGAGCTCCTACAATGAGCAGTTCTTC.

This clonotype was counted at least ten times. J is TRBJ2-3 and V is TRBV7-2, with D hard to call. Trimming stripped 1 base from V and 7 bases from J, with 6 bases between. This CDR3 has 12 residues. Germline V gives CDR1 SGHTA, CDR2 FQGNSA. Here the CDR3 reads CASSLVGYTQYF. DNA for the CDR3: TGTGCCAGCAGCTTAGTGGGGTATACGCAGTATTTT.

V usage is TRBV20-1 and J usage is TRBJ2-2; D is possibly TRBD1 (7 bases). Trimming left V 3 bases short and J 1 base short, with 12 bases between. This CDR3 region has 15 residues. CDR1 and CDR2 (germline): DFQATT, SNEGSKA (reference sequence). CDR3 DNA sequence: TGCAGTGCTAGGACCAGGGGGGAGAACACCGGGGAGCTGTTTTTT. Amino acid sequence: CSARTRGENTGELFF.

The rearrangement links TRBV28 to TRBJ2-7, with D possibly matching TRBD2 (7 bases). V lost 6 bases and J lost 6, with 24 bases in between. The germline CDR1 and CDR2 sequences are MDHEN and SYDVKM. This CDR3 spans 16 amino acids. CDR3 coding DNA: TGTGCCAGCAGCCCAAAGGGGGGGGGATGGTTCTCCGAGCAGTACTTC. Protein product: CASSPKGGGWFSEQYF.

Concerning this clonotype itself: A single base separates this from a much larger clone, so it may be a read error. The CDR3 carries no conserved terminal phenylalanine or tryptophan, so it likely arises from a read error. The V and J genes are TRBV20-1 and TRBJ2-7, with 7 bases that match TRBD2. The V gene's germline CDR1 is DFQATT and CDR2 SNEGSKA (reference sequence). Unmatched junction bases numbered 8, after V lost 6 bases and J lost 0 bases. This CDR3 has 14 residues. The CDR3 sequence is CSARGRDFSYEQYY. The CDR3 DNA sequence: TGCAGTGCCCGGGGGAGGGACTTCTCCTACGAGCAGTACTAC.

This clonotype was picked up many times. This chain links TRBV27 with TRBJ2-3; a weak D match, TRBD2 (5 bases). Germline V gene sequence: CDR1 MNHEY, CDR2 SMNVEV (reference sequence). The germline V and J ends were trimmed by 7 bases and 0 bases, with 11 bases remaining between them. CDR3 length: 14 residues. Written as DNA, the CDR3 is TGTGCCAGCATGAGGGCTACTAGCACAGATACGCAGTATTTT. Residues: CASMRATSTDTQYF.

A remark on this clonotype: One end of the junction fails to match germline, which may point to a read error. This sequence joins TRBV4-1 and TRBJ2-1; 8 bases fit TRBD2. CDR3 length equals 15 residues. CDR1 and CDR2 (germline): MGHRA, YSYEKL. The CDR3 loop is CASSPSGSRYNERYF. DNA for the CDR3: TGCGCCAGCAGCCCCAGCGGGAGTCGGTACAATGAGCGGTACTTC.

In its sample, this clonotype was seen many times. The chain links TRBV7-2 to TRBJ1-5, with D unresolved. This CDR3 is built from 14 residues. Trimming stripped 6 bases from V and 3 bases from J, with 12 bases between. Germline V gene sequence: CDR1 SGHTA, CDR2 FQGNSA. This chain's CDR3 is CASRTTGNNQPQHF. CDR3 in DNA: TGTGCCAGCAGGACGACGGGGAACAATCAGCCCCAGCATTTT. The variable domain in full, completed from reference TRBV7-2 and TRBJ1-5, reads GAGVSQSPSNKVTEKGKDVELRCDPISGHTALYWYRQSLGQGLEFLIYFQGNSAPDKSGLPSDRFSAERTGGSVSTLTIQRTQQEDSAVYLCASRTTGNNQPQHFGDGTRLSIL.

This chain joins TRBV20-1 and TRBJ2-7, with no clear D. The CDR3 totals 13 residues. With 3 bases removed from V and 7 bases from J, the gap between germline ends came to 16 bases. Germline V gene data show CDR1 as DFQATT and CDR2 as SNEGSKA (reference sequence). CDR3 in DNA: TGCAGTGCTAGGGCGACGGTTGACGAGGAGCAGTACTTC. Protein product: CSARATVDEEQYF.

This clonotype was counted between two and nine times. The V and J genes are TRBV6-6 and TRBJ1-2, with a weak D call TRBD1 (6 bases). This CDR3 has 16 amino acids. The germline V gene has CDR1 MNHNY and CDR2 SVGAGI (reference sequence). Trimming shortened V by 4 bases and J by 7 bases, and 22 bases separated the two germline ends. The CDR3 sequence is CASSSRGGDKMGGYTF. The CDR3 DNA is TGTGCCAGCAGTTCCCGGGGGGGGGACAAGATGGGTGGCTACACCTTC.

The table lists this clonotype with a few counts. The chain has TRBV24-1 and TRBJ2-3; 11 bases match TRBD2. The germline CDR1 and CDR2 sequences are KGHDR and SFDVKD. The CDR3 loop spans 15 amino acids. V lost 3 bases and J lost 5; bases outside the gene matches: 3. CDR3 sequence reads: CATSDTSGRKDTQYF. Written as DNA, the CDR3 is TGTGCCACCAGTGATACTAGCGGGAGAAAAGATACGCAGTATTTT.